One and the same sample provided the 19 T cell receptor beta chains below, sequenced in a study of Ad26.COV2.S vaccination and SARS-CoV-2 variants. Noted treatment: some 20 received Ad26.COV2.S at low or high dose, single or two shots; about five received placebo; per-sample allocation not given. Samples came from day 63 after the first vaccine or placebo injection. The method was immunoSEQ multiplex PCR; TCRdb's version includes in-frame clones alone and lacks a portion of them. This table holds hundreds of thousands of clones, 89% found once. The source material was peripheral blood, sampled in a trial of Ad26.COV2.S vaccine versus placebo. The origin of the receptors is a person between 18 and 65 years old who received the Ad26.COV2.S COVID-19 vaccine or a placebo.

The chain couples TRBV7-3 to TRBJ2-1; TRBD1 aligns across 7 bases. CDR3 size: 16 residues. The V and J ends lost 6 bases and 7 bases, in that order; junction bases with no gene match: 15. In germline, CDR1 is SGHTA, CDR2 FQGTGA. CDR3: CASSSSMRGPVNEQFF. DNA of the CDR3: TGTGCCAGCAGTTCTAGTATGAGGGGGCCAGTAAATGAGCAGTTCTTC.

As regards this clone: Other DNA sequences in this specimen translate into the identical CDR3. This rearrangement joins TRBV15 to TRBJ1-5; D gene ambiguous. CDR1 and CDR2 from the germline V gene are LNHNV and YYDKDF (reference sequence). V gave up 1 base and J gave up 4 bases, with 8 bases separating them. The CDR3 contains 14 residues. For the CDR3, the DNA is TGTGCCACCAGCAGAGGTGGTTCTAATCAGCCCCAGCATTTT. Amino acids: CATSRGGSNQPQHF. The full variable domain, its missing parts supplied by reference TRBV15 and TRBJ1-5, is DAMVIQNPRYQVTQFGKPVTLSCSQTLNHNVMYWYQQKSSQAPKLLFHYYDKDFNNEADTPDNFQSRRPNTSFCFLDIRSPGLGDTAMYLCATSRGGSNQPQHFGDGTRLSIL.

V gene TRBV28 combines with J gene TRBJ1-6; 11 bases map to TRBD1. Trimming took 7 bases from V and 10 from J; bases not matched to a gene: 6. The germline V gene has CDR1 MDHEN and CDR2 SYDVKM. The CDR3 has 14 residues. The CDR3 reads CASTPGQGGSPLHF. In nucleotides, the CDR3 is TGTGCCAGCACCCCGGGACAGGGGGGCTCACCCCTCCACTTT.

The rearrangement links TRBV9 to TRBJ2-1, with TRBD2 matching over 7 bases. The CDR3 runs 14 residues. Germline V gene sequence: CDR1 SGDLS, CDR2 YYNGEE. V trimming: 0 bases; J trimming: 14 bases; junction bases outside the gene matches: 11. CDR3 in DNA: TGTGCCAGCAGCGTAGGGGTGAGGAGCGGGGCCGAGTTCTTC. It translates to CASSVGVRSGAEFF.

The gene calls are TRBV19 and TRBJ1-1; 7 nucleotides align to TRBD1. The CDR3 spans 16 residues. With V trimmed by 6 bases and J by 4 bases, 14 bases remained unmatched. Looked up from germline, CDR1 is LNHDA and CDR2 is SQIVND (reference sequence). The CDR3 protein is CASSDPPGAGGTEAFF. CDR3 sequence (DNA): TGTGCCAGTAGCGACCCTCCGGGGGCAGGGGGCACTGAAGCTTTCTTT.

The chain uses TRBV6-5 and TRBJ1-4, with D maybe TRBD1 (6 bases). The CDR3 spans 15 residues. V lost 0 bases to trimming and J lost 3 bases, with 8 bases between them. Germline-derived CDR1 and CDR2 are MNHEY and SVGAGI. CDR3 region: CASSYSGAPNEKLFF. DNA for the CDR3: TGTGCCAGCAGTTACTCGGGGGCCCCTAATGAAAAACTGTTTTTT.

V usage is TRBV6-6 and J usage is TRBJ1-5; 7 nucleotides agree with TRBD1. The V segment lost 6 bases and the J segment 7 bases; nucleotides outside the gene matches: 15. The CDR3 runs 16 residues. Germline V CDR1 and CDR2: MNHNY, SVGAGI (reference sequence). CDR3 residues: CASSPSRSTGDQPQHF. CDR3 DNA sequence: TGTGCCAGCAGCCCCTCTAGAAGCACAGGGGACCAGCCCCAGCATTTT.

This chain links TRBV6-2 or TRBV6-3 with TRBJ2-7, with 10 bases aligning to TRBD1. Germline V gene data show CDR1 as MNHEY and CDR2 as SVGEGT. The CDR3 contains 15 residues. Trimming removed 6 bases from V and 5 bases from J; junction bases left unmatched: 10. In nucleotides, the CDR3 is TGTGCCAGCAGCCGGGACAGGGGACCCCCCCACGAGCAGTACTTC. Its translation is CASSRDRGPPHEQYF.

This chain joins TRBV6-6 and TRBJ2-7, with 7 bases that match TRBD2. The CDR3 consists of 15 residues. V lost 6 bases to trimming and J lost 3 bases; unmatched junction nucleotides: 11. CDR1 MNHNY and CDR2 SVGAGI come from the germline V gene (reference sequence). The DNA of the CDR3 is TGTGCCAGCAGGGCCCGACTAGCTGTGAACTACGAGCAGTACTTC. Its protein product is CASRARLAVNYEQYF.

The chain links TRBV3-1 (or the pseudogene TRBV3-2) to TRBJ1-1; no clear D gene. This CDR3 contains 14 residues. The germline CDR1 and CDR2 sequences are LGHDT and YNNKEL (reference sequence). The V and J ends lost 3 bases and 6 bases respectively, with 14 bases between them. CDR3: CASSHDPGGPEAFF. As DNA, the CDR3 is TGTGCCAGCAGCCATGATCCGGGAGGTCCTGAAGCTTTCTTT.

The V call is TRBV3-1 (or the pseudogene TRBV3-2), the J call TRBJ2-5, with D uncertain. V dropped 0 bases and J dropped 5 bases, with 4 bases sitting between them. This CDR3 region has 12 residues. Per germline, CDR1 LGHDT and CDR2 YNNKEL (reference sequence). Here the CDR3 DNA reads TGTGCCAGCAGCCAAGATTTGGAGACCCAGTACTTC. Its translation: CASSQDLETQYF.

This clone was observed a handful of times. The chain links TRBV6-5 to TRBJ1-6; 7 bases are shared with TRBD1. In germline, CDR1 is MNHEY, CDR2 SVGAGI. This CDR3 region has 13 residues. V lost 6 bases, J lost 8 bases, and 4 bases stayed unmatched. CDR3 DNA: TGTGCCAGCAGGTGGCAGGGGGATTCACCCCTCCACTTT. It is translated as CASRWQGDSPLHF.

The rearrangement joins TRBV5-1 to TRBJ2-3, with D tentatively TRBD1 (5 bases). Trimming cost V 0 bases and J 5 bases, with 10 bases left between them. Germline CDR1 is SGHRS and CDR2 is YFSETQ. The CDR3 totals 14 residues. Here the CDR3 DNA reads TGCGCCAGCAGCTTGGACAGGTCCGGAGATACGCAGTATTTT. Its translation: CASSLDRSGDTQYF. Together with reference TRBV5-1 and TRBJ2-3, the CDR3 gives the full variable domain: KAGVTQTPRYLIKTRGQQVTLSCSPISGHRSVSWYQQTPGQGLQFLFEYFSETQRNKGNFPGRFSGRQFSNSRSEMNVSTLELGDSALYLCASSLDRSGDTQYFGPGTRLTVL.

The chain has TRBV19 and TRBJ2-7, with D perhaps TRBD2 (6 bases). From germline, CDR1 is LNHDA and CDR2 SQIVND (reference sequence). The CDR3 loop spans 15 amino acids. The V end lost 5 bases, the J end lost 2 bases, and 16 bases lay between the germline ends. CDR3 DNA: TGTGCCAGTAGTGCGCGGGACTCGTTAACCTACGAGCAGTACTTC. It is translated as CASSARDSLTYEQYF. The whole variable domain, filled in from reference TRBV19 and TRBJ2-7, reads DGGITQSPKYLFRKEGQNVTLSCEQNLNHDAMYWYRQDPGQGLRLIYYSQIVNDFQKGDIAEGYSVSREKKESFPLTVTSAQKNPTAFYLCASSARDSLTYEQYFGPGTRLTVT.

The chain has TRBV7-2 and TRBJ1-4; tentatively, D is TRBD1 (5 bases). Trimming cost V 5 bases and J 2 bases, with 15 bases left between them. Germline V CDR1 and CDR2: SGHTA, FQGNSA. This CDR3 region has 16 residues. The CDR3 sequence: CASSPRYGGTNEKLFF. CDR3 DNA sequence: TGTGCCAGCAGCCCCAGATACGGGGGGACTAATGAAAAACTGTTTTTT.

The chain employs TRBV5-1 and TRBJ2-5; a weak D match, TRBD1 (6 bases). Trimming cost V 6 bases and J 3 bases, with 12 bases left between them. The germline CDR1 and CDR2 sequences are SGHRS and YFSETQ. The CDR3 extends over 13 amino acids. CDR3 region: CASTYPGEETQYF. CDR3 DNA sequence: TGCGCCAGCACCTACCCAGGGGAAGAGACCCAGTACTTC.

The chain couples TRBV7-3 to TRBJ2-3; 8 bases fit TRBD2. Trimming cost V 2 bases and J 5 bases; bases outside gene matches: 3. The CDR3 consists of 14 residues. From germline, CDR1 is SGHTA and CDR2 FQGTGA. CDR3 coding DNA: TGTGCCAGCAGCTTATGGGGACTAGAAGATACGCAGTATTTT. Its protein is CASSLWGLEDTQYF.

The chain combines TRBV18 with TRBJ2-2; D uncertain. Germline CDR1 is KGHSH and CDR2 is LQKENI. Trimming cost V 9 bases and J 2 bases, with 13 bases left between them. This CDR3 is built from 14 residues. In nucleotides, the CDR3 is TGTGCCAGTGCCGACCAAGAAAACACCGGGGAGCTGTTTTTT. It yields the protein CASADQENTGELFF.

The gene calls are TRBV7-3 and TRBJ2-5, with TRBD1 identical over 11 bases. The junction had 1 base not matched to a gene; V was cut back by 0 bases and J by 4 bases. The germline V gene encodes CDR1 SGHTA and CDR2 FQGTGA. The CDR3 loop spans 15 amino acids. CDR3 loop: CASSLTGTGGETQYF. In DNA form, the CDR3 reads TGTGCCAGCAGCTTAACGGGGACAGGGGGAGAGACCCAGTACTTC.